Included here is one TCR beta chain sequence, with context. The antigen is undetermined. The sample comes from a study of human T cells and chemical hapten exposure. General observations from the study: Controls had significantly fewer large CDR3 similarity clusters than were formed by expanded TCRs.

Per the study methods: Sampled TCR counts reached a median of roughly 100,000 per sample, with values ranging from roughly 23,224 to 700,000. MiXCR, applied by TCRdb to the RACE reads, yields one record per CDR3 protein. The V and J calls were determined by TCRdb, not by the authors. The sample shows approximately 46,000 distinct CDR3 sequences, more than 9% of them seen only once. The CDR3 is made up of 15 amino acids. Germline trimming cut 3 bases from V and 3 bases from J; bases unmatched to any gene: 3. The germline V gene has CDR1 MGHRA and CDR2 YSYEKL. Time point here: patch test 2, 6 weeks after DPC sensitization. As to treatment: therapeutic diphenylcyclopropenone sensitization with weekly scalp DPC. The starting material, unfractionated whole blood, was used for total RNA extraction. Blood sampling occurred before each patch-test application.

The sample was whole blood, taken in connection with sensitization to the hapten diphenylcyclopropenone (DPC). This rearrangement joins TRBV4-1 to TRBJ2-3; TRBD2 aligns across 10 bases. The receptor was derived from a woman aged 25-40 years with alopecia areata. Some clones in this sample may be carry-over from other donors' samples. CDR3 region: CASSQLAGGTDTQYF. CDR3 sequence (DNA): TGCGCCAGCAGCCAGTTAGCGGGGGGTACAGATACGCAGTATTTT.